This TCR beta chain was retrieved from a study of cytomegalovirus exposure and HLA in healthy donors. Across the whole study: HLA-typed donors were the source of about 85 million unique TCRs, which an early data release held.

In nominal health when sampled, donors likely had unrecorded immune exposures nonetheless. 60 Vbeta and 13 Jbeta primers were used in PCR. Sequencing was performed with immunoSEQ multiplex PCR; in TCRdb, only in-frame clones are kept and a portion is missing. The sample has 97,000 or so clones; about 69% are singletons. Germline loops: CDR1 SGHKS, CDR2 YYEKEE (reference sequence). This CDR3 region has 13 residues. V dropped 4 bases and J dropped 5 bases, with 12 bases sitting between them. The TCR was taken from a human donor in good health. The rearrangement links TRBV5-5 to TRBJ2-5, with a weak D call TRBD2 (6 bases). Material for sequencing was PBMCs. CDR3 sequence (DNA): TGTGCCAGCAGCCCTGGGGGGATGGAGACCCAGTACTTC. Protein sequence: CASSPGGMETQYF. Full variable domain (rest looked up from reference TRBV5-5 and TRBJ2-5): DAGVTQSPTHLIKTRGQQVTLRCSPISGHKSVSWYQQVLGQGPQFIFQYYEKEERGRGNFPDRFSARQFPNYSSELNVNALLLGDSALYLCASSPGGMETQYFGPGTRLLVL.